These 11 T cell receptor beta chains originate from one sample sequenced in a study of T cells in Graves' hyperthyroidism and ophthalmopathy. RNA transcripts served as the template for amplifying TCR beta CDR3 regions. The TCR CDR3 first-round RT-PCR relied on the HTBI primer set. Via MiXCR, TCRdb re-called the multiplex PCR reads, giving one row per CDR3 protein. Among around 400,000 distinct CDR3 sequences listed, 15% to 17% were seen once. Sequencing was done on a sample of blood. Receptors were obtained from a woman younger than 30 with Graves' hyperthyroidism that later progressed to Graves' ophthalmopathy.

This clonotype was observed a few times. The rearrangement joins TRBV4-3 to TRBJ2-1, with 10 bases fitting TRBD2. Germline V gene data show CDR1 as LGHNA and CDR2 as YSLEER. J was trimmed by 0 bases and V by 1 base; bases with no gene match: 3. The CDR3 runs to 17 residues. The CDR3 coding sequence is TGCGCCAGCAGCCAAGCTGCTAGCGGGAGCTCCTACAATGAGCAGTTCTTC. Protein product: CASSQAASGSSYNEQFF.

This clonotype occurred many times. V and J are TRBV5-1 and TRBJ1-5; D ambiguous. Germline CDR1 SGHRS, CDR2 YFSETQ. The CDR3 covers 15 residues. Trimming pared 0 bases from V and 5 bases from J, leaving 12 bases between. CDR3 in DNA: TGCGCCAGCAGCTTGGACGGCCTAGCGGATCAGCCCCAGCATTTT. Residues: CASSLDGLADQPQHF.

This clonotype was seen repeatedly, ten times or more. The V call is TRBV5-8, the J call TRBJ1-2; D is possibly TRBD1 (6 bases). The CDR3 length is 14 residues. The germline CDR1 and CDR2 sequences are SGHTS and YDEGEE. V lost 4 bases, J lost 8 bases, and 18 bases lay in between. The CDR3 DNA is TGTGCCAGCAGCGTGGGTTGGGGGGGGCCCGGCTACACCTTC. As protein: CASSVGWGGPGYTF.

This clonotype was counted many times. The rearrangement uses TRBV28 and TRBJ2-5; D is perhaps TRBD2 (5 bases). CDR1 and CDR2 from the germline V gene are MDHEN and SYDVKM. V lost 3 bases, J lost 1 base, and 21 bases lay in between. The CDR3 length is 18 residues. The CDR3 nucleotides read TGTGCCAGCAGTTTTTGGCGTTATGAGGGAGTCGGCCAAGAGACCCAGTACTTC. This encodes CASSFWRYEGVGQETQYF.

This clonotype was observed a single time. This sequence joins TRBV6-2 or TRBV6-3 and TRBJ2-7, with TRBD2 matching 8 bases. Germline V gene sequence: CDR1 MNHEY, CDR2 SVGEGT. The CDR3 extends over 12 amino acids. J was trimmed by 0 bases and V by 10 bases; bases with no gene match: 2. This CDR3 is CANSGSSYEQYF. The CDR3 DNA follows: TGTGCCAACAGCGGGAGCTCCTACGAGCAGTACTTC.

As to this clonotype: A single base separates this from a much larger clone, so it may be a read error. Here the CDR3 DNA reads TGCGCCAGCAGCAGAGTGGCGGGAGGATCCAAAGATACGCAGTATTTT. Amino acid sequence: CASSRVAGGSKDTQYF. The chain employs TRBV5-1 and TRBJ2-3, with TRBD2 matching 8 bases. V was clipped by 4 bases and J by 5 bases; unmatched bases: 12. Germline values: CDR1 SGHRS, CDR2 YFSETQ. CDR3 size: 16 residues.

This clonotype turned up a few times. This chain connects TRBV5-1 to TRBJ2-3; 7 bases line up with TRBD2. CDR1 is SGHRS and CDR2 is YFSETQ in the germline V gene. The CDR3 runs 14 residues. The J segment lost 1 base and the V segment lost 8 bases, leaving 7 bases of the junction unmatched. CDR3 residues: CASNPSGGTDTQYF. The CDR3 DNA sequence: TGCGCCAGTAACCCTAGCGGAGGCACAGATACGCAGTATTTT.

Ten or more counts support this clonotype. The V and J genes are TRBV12-3 or TRBV12-4 and TRBJ2-1, with no clear D. V gave up 7 bases and J gave up 8 bases, with 12 bases separating them. This CDR3 is built from 12 residues. The CDR3 DNA sequence: TGTGCCAGCACCGGACCTGGGGATGAGCAGTTCTTC. As protein: CASTGPGDEQFF.

This clonotype was seen many times. The chain joins TRBV6-1 to TRBJ1-5; 11 bases agree with TRBD1. CDR3 size: 13 residues. J was trimmed by 4 bases and V by 8 bases; bases with no gene match: 1. The V gene's germline CDR1 is MNHNS and CDR2 SASEGT. The CDR3 here is CASGTGGNQPQHF. The DNA for the CDR3 is TGTGCCAGCGGGACAGGGGGGAATCAGCCCCAGCATTTT.

This clonotype was seen only a few times. The V gene is TRBV14, the J gene TRBJ2-7, with 9 nucleotides matching TRBD1. V gave up 0 bases and J gave up 4 bases; unmatched junction bases: 4. Germline V gene lookup returns CDR1 SGHDN and CDR2 FVKESK. CDR3 length: 15 residues. The CDR3 region is CASSQEGQGVYEQYF. In DNA, the CDR3 is TGTGCCAGCAGCCAAGAGGGACAGGGTGTGTACGAGCAGTACTTC.

This clonotype was counted ten times or more. This chain connects TRBV7-2 to TRBJ1-1; D perhaps matches TRBD1 (6 bases). Germline V lookup: CDR1 SGHTA, CDR2 FQGNSA. The V end lost 1 base, the J end lost 3 bases, and 15 bases lay between the germline ends. The CDR3 has 16 amino acids. DNA of the CDR3: TGTGCCAGCAGCTTAGGCCAGGGGTATGGGGACACTGAAGCTTTCTTT. It is translated as CASSLGQGYGDTEAFF.